This T cell receptor beta chain is from a study of CD8 T cells in ankylosing spondylitis (TCRdb year 2017). Context from the whole study: The study profiled T cell receptor beta repertoires in healthy donors and ankylosing spondylitis patients to find disease-linked TCR variants. The full study cohort comprised about 23 ankylosing spondylitis patients and roughly 100 healthy donors. Peripheral blood samples were taken, and synovial fluid was additionally collected from ankylosing spondylitis patients.

The investigation overall reported the following: Blood from ankylosing spondylitis patients appeared to be characterized by a TCR beta motif composed of about eight highly homologous amino acid variants. The disease-linked clones showed a CD8+ phenotype and occurred at relatively low frequencies in peripheral blood. Some motif variants had previously been reported in the synovial fluid and blood of reactive arthritis patients, which suggests shared mechanisms of disease initiation. According to the report, matched synovial fluid samples from ankylosing spondylitis patients were significantly enriched for the disease-linked clones.

Data came from an Illumina HiSeq 2500. Quantitative 5'-RACE with molecular barcodes was used to prepare TCR beta libraries. From the authors' description of their analysis: A new computational method based on a probabilistic model of VDJ rearrangement was used to identify disease-linked TCR variants. TCRdb cleaned the public reads at Q25 with fastp, built clones with MiXCR and kept in-frame beta chains. Here each entry gathers all rows of one CDR3 protein and keeps the most common genes and DNA. Clone size and V and J calls follow TCRdb, not the original study. Counted in this sample were some 400,000 distinct CDR3 sequences; approximately 20% of them appeared once. The top ten clonotypes cover roughly a sixth of the sample. Deletion took 3 bases off V and 4 bases off J, with a span of 4 bases between the germline ends. The CDR3 starts with the cysteine, ends with the phenylalanine, and has 12 residues. CDR3 DNA is the only sequence kept; it has 36 bases, read in frame from the first base. Based on the germline V gene, the CDR1 and CDR2 sequences are ENHRY and SYGVKD.

Comment on this clonotype: The clone's antigen remains unknown. No base quality values were provided; no much bigger clone lies one nucleotide off.

The clonotype originates from a male donor with ankylosing spondylitis. The chain couples TRBV10-3 to TRBJ2-1, with the identity of the D gene unclear. Material: blood, either unsorted or a sorted T cell fraction (not recorded which). The DNA reads as follows: TGTGCCATCAGTGACCTGTACAATGAGCAGTTCTTC. The resulting protein is CAISDLYNEQFF.